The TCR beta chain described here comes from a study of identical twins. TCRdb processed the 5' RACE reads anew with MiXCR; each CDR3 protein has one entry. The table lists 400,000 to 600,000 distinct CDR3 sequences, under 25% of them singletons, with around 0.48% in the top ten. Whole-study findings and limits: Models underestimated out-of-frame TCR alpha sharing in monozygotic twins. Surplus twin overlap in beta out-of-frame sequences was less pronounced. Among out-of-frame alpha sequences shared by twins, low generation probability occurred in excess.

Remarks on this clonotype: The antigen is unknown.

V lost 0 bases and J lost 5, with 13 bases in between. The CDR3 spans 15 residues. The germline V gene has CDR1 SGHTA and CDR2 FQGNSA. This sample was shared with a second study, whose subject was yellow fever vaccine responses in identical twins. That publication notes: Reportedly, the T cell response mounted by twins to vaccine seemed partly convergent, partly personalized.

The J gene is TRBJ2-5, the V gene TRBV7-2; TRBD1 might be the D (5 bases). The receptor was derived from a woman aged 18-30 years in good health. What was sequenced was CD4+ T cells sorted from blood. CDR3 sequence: CASSLAGQGSETQYF. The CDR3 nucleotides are TGTGCCAGCAGCTTAGCGGGTCAGGGAAGCGAGACCCAGTACTTC.